The 24 T cell receptor beta chains presented below share a single source sample, sequenced in a study of PD-L1 blockade in urothelial cancer. Method: immunoSEQ multiplex PCR; TCRdb's copy keeps in-frame clones and lacks some. The sample holds 25,000 to 30,000 clones, 85% to 90% seen once. This sample comprised PBMCs, obtained around atezolizumab (anti-PD-L1) treatment. The receptors originated from a man in his fifties or sixties with urothelial cancer.

The chain couples TRBV27 to TRBJ2-7; D might be TRBD1 (6 bases). The CDR3 sequence is 14 residues long. The V end was cut by 2 bases, the J end by 5 bases, with 13 bases between. CDR1 and CDR2 (germline): MNHEY, SMNVEV (reference sequence). CDR3 loop: CASSLGTSGHEQYF. The DNA of the CDR3 is TGTGCCAGCAGTTTAGGGACAAGCGGACACGAGCAGTACTTC.

The chain has TRBV6-1 and TRBJ2-5; D gene unclear. The CDR3 runs to 14 residues. Per germline, CDR1 MNHNS and CDR2 SASEGT. V gave up 4 bases and J gave up 1 base, with 10 bases separating them. CDR3 DNA: TGTGCCAGCAGTGTTTACGGGTCCCAAGAGACCCAGTACTTC. This translates into CASSVYGSQETQYF.

Worth noting for this clone: The junction and the germline gene differ at one end; a read error may be behind it. J is TRBJ2-1 and V is TRBV20-1, with a tentative D call TRBD1 (7 bases). The germline gives CDR1 DFQATT, CDR2 SNEGSKA (reference sequence). This CDR3 is 11 amino acids long. The CDR3 bases are TGCAGTGCTAGAGATCTGGGCAGGGGGGTCTTC. It encodes CSARDLGRGVF.

V usage is TRBV7-9 and J usage is TRBJ1-2; D may be TRBD1 (5 bases). Trimming stripped 1 base from V and 0 bases from J, with 12 bases between. The germline V gene has CDR1 SEHNR and CDR2 FQNEAQ (reference sequence). The CDR3 runs 16 residues. The chain's CDR3 is CASSLETGTANYGYTF. CDR3 DNA: TGTGCCAGCAGCTTAGAGACCGGGACTGCTAACTATGGCTACACCTTC.

The rearrangement uses TRBV9 and TRBJ2-5; D is ambiguous. Germline V gene data show CDR1 as SGDLS and CDR2 as YYNGEE. Trimming left V 0 bases short and J 0 bases short, with 9 bases between. This CDR3 is built from 15 residues. The CDR3 here is CASSVGGSHQETQYF. The DNA for the CDR3 is TGTGCCAGCAGCGTAGGAGGTTCTCACCAAGAGACCCAGTACTTC.

The V gene is TRBV2, the J gene TRBJ2-5, with 9 nucleotides matching TRBD2. Unmatched junction bases numbered 5, after V lost 4 bases and J lost 2 bases. The germline V gene encodes CDR1 SNHLY and CDR2 FYNNEI. This CDR3 is built from 15 residues. The CDR3 bases are TGTGCCAGCAGTGCTGAGCGGGGGGAACAAGAGACCCAGTACTTC. It translates to CASSAERGEQETQYF.

This rearrangement joins TRBV5-1 to TRBJ2-2, with a tentative D call TRBD1 (7 bases). The CDR3 loop spans 17 amino acids. Germline CDR1 SGHRS, CDR2 YFSETQ. V lost 0 bases and J 6 bases, leaving 18 bases between the germline ends. The CDR3 reads CASSLAGRGGASGELFF. CDR3 coding DNA: TGCGCCAGCAGCTTGGCCGGGAGAGGGGGCGCATCCGGGGAGCTGTTTTTT. Full variable domain (remainder filled in from reference TRBV5-1 and TRBJ2-2): KAGVTQTPRYLIKTRGQQVTLSCSPISGHRSVSWYQQTPGQGLQFLFEYFSETQRNKGNFPGRFSGRQFSNSRSEMNVSTLELGDSALYLCASSLAGRGGASGELFFGEGSRLTVL.

The rearrangement joins TRBV7-2 to TRBJ2-7; 10 nucleotides line up with TRBD1. With V trimmed by 5 bases and J by 4 bases, 11 bases remained unmatched. Germline V lookup: CDR1 SGHTA, CDR2 FQGNSA. The CDR3 runs to 16 residues. CDR3 sequence: CASSPLPGQGTYEQYF. CDR3 coding DNA: TGTGCCAGCAGCCCTCTACCGGGACAGGGGACTTACGAGCAGTACTTC.

This sequence joins TRBV2 and TRBJ2-7, with 7 bases identical to TRBD2. CDR3 length equals 16 residues. Germline V gene sequence: CDR1 SNHLY, CDR2 FYNNEI. The ends lost 1 base at V and 4 bases at J; junction bases unmatched: 10. The DNA of the CDR3 is TGTGCCAGCAGTGAAGGGTTTAGCGGGTCGCAGTACGAGCAGTACTTC. Its translation: CASSEGFSGSQYEQYF. The complete variable domain, with remaining parts taken from reference TRBV2 and TRBJ2-7, reads EPEVTQTPSHQVTQMGQEVILRCVPISNHLYFYWYRQILGQKVEFLVSFYNNEISEKSEIFDDQFSVERPDGSNFTLKIRSTKLEDSAMYFCASSEGFSGSQYEQYFGPGTRLTVT.

This rearrangement joins TRBV9 to TRBJ2-7, with TRBD1 matching 7 bases. The J segment lost 5 bases and the V segment lost 0 bases, leaving 8 bases of the junction unmatched. The CDR3 sequence is 15 residues long. Germline V gene sequence: CDR1 SGDLS, CDR2 YYNGEE. CDR3 DNA: TGTGCCAGCAGCGTAGAGGGACAGCCCATCCACGAGCAGTACTTC. As protein: CASSVEGQPIHEQYF.

The chain carries TRBV5-4 and TRBJ2-3; 10 nucleotides line up with TRBD1. The CDR3 totals 14 residues. Looked up from germline, CDR1 is SGHNT and CDR2 is YYREEE (reference sequence). Losses at the gene ends were 3 bases for V and 5 bases for J; bases not matched to a gene: 3. As DNA, the CDR3 is TGTGCCAGCAGCTGGGGACAGGGGTTAGATACGCAGTATTTT. Its translation: CASSWGQGLDTQYF.

The CDR3 region has the DNA TGTGCCAGCAGCAAGCGAATCCTAACCCGCGGGCACTACTACGAGCAGTACTTC. Translated: CASSKRILTRGHYYEQYF. The rearrangement links TRBV14 to TRBJ2-7; tentatively, D is TRBD2 (5 bases). Between the trimmed V and J ends, which lost 5 bases and 3 bases, there was a span of 26 bases. Per the germline V gene, CDR1 is SGHDN and CDR2 is FVKESK. The CDR3 consists of 18 residues.

The gene calls are TRBV30 and TRBJ1-2; TRBD1 might be the D (6 bases). The germline V gene has CDR1 GTSNPN and CDR2 SVGIG (reference sequence). The germline V and J ends were trimmed by 3 bases and 4 bases, with 15 bases remaining between them. This CDR3 region has 14 residues. The CDR3 region is CAWSDRIGGYGYTF. The CDR3 bases are TGTGCCTGGAGCGACAGGATAGGGGGCTATGGCTACACCTTC.

This clone has only one observation. This sequence joins TRBV11-2 and TRBJ2-7; 8 bases fit TRBD2. The ends lost 5 bases at V and 6 bases at J; junction bases unmatched: 9. This CDR3 region has 14 residues. Germline V gene data show CDR1 as SGHAT and CDR2 as FQNNGV. CDR3 DNA: TGTGCCAGCAGCCCACCCGGGACTAGGGTCGAGCAGTACTTC. Its translation is CASSPPGTRVEQYF. Full variable domain (rest looked up from reference TRBV11-2 and TRBJ2-7): EAGVAQSPRYKIIEKRQSVAFWCNPISGHATLYWYQQILGQGPKLLIQFQNNGVVDDSQLPKDRFSAERLKGVDSTLKIQPAKLEDSAVYLCASSPPGTRVEQYFGPGTRLTVT.

The chain employs TRBV5-8 and TRBJ1-5; 8 positions match TRBD1. Germline-derived CDR1 and CDR2 are SGHTS and YDEGEE. Trimming at V came to 0 bases and at J to 7 bases, leaving 6 bases not matched to a gene. CDR3 length: 15 amino acids. CDR3 nucleotides: TGTGCCAGCAGCTTGGTTACGACAGGGGTCCAGCCCCAGCATTTT. Its protein is CASSLVTTGVQPQHF.

CDR3 protein: CASSYSNRDTEAFF. CDR3 bases: TGTGCCAGCTCCTACTCCAACAGAGACACTGAAGCTTTCTTT. This chain connects TRBV18 to TRBJ1-1; D not certain. The CDR3 is made up of 14 amino acids. CDR1 and CDR2 from the germline V gene are KGHSH and LQKENI. V lost 6 bases and J 3 bases, leaving 14 bases between the germline ends. Full variable domain (rest looked up from reference TRBV18 and TRBJ1-1): NAGVMQNPRHLVRRRGQEARLRCSPMKGHSHVYWYRQLPEEGLKFMVYLQKENIIDESGMPKERFSAEFPKEGPSILRIQQVVRGDSAAYFCASSYSNRDTEAFFGQGTRLTVV.

The V and J genes are TRBV19 and TRBJ2-5; 7 bases align to TRBD2. The trim removed 5 bases at V and 2 bases at J, leaving 5 bases unmatched. The CDR3 extends over 14 amino acids. Per germline, CDR1 LNHDA and CDR2 SQIVND (reference sequence). The DNA for the CDR3 is TGTGCCAGTAGTCAGACTAGCAGACAAGAGACCCAGTACTTC. Amino acid sequence: CASSQTSRQETQYF.

The chain uses TRBV11-2 and TRBJ2-3; 9 positions match TRBD1. The V gene's germline CDR1 is SGHAT and CDR2 FQNNGV. The ends lost 0 bases at V and 3 bases at J; junction bases unmatched: 7. This CDR3 has 17 residues. The DNA of the CDR3 is TGTGCCAGCAGCTTAGAGGGGGGGACAGGGAGGACAGATACGCAGTATTTT. The encoded protein is CASSLEGGTGRTDTQYF.

The rearrangement uses TRBV5-6 and TRBJ1-1; 9 bases fit TRBD1. Germline CDR1 reads SGHDT; CDR2 reads YYEEEE. The CDR3 totals 16 residues. The trim removed 4 bases at V and 1 base at J, leaving 8 bases unmatched. The CDR3 DNA reads TGTGCCAGCAGCGGATACGGACAGGGGTCGAACACTGAAGCTTTCTTT. The encoded protein is CASSGYGQGSNTEAFF. Complete variable domain (other parts from reference TRBV5-6 and TRBJ1-1): DAGVTQSPTHLIKTRGQQVTLRCSPKSGHDTVSWYQQALGQGPQFIFQYYEEEERQRGNFPDRFSGHQFPNYSSELNVNALLLGDSALYLCASSGYGQGSNTEAFFGQGTRLTVV.

The rearrangement joins TRBV28 to TRBJ1-2; D is undetermined. Trimming cost V 5 bases and J 4 bases, with 14 bases left between them. The CDR3 is 14 amino acids. CDR1 is MDHEN, CDR2 SYDVKM, per germline. In DNA form, the CDR3 reads TGTGCCAGCAGTGACCCTGGGGAGTTCTATGGCTACACCTTC. Translating gives CASSDPGEFYGYTF.

The chain uses TRBV9 and TRBJ2-1; 8 nucleotides line up with TRBD2. J lost 4 bases, V lost 0 bases, and 9 bases had no gene match. The CDR3 runs 17 residues. CDR1 and CDR2 from the germline V gene are SGDLS and YYNGEE. The CDR3 DNA reads TGTGCCAGCAGCGTAGCGGGGGGGTCTCCACGGTACAATGAGCAGTTCTTC. Its protein product is CASSVAGGSPRYNEQFF.

This clone was detected once. The chain couples TRBV10-2 to TRBJ1-2, with unresolved D. The CDR3 runs 12 residues. Trimming pared 2 bases from V and 5 bases from J, leaving 6 bases between. The germline gives CDR1 WSHSY, CDR2 SAAADI. The CDR3 spells CASSEGRYGYTF. The CDR3 DNA reads as TGCGCCAGCAGTGAGGGCAGGTATGGCTACACCTTC.

CDR3 nucleotides: TGTGCCAGCAGTCCGGACAGGTACACCGGGGAGCTGTTTTTT. This gives the protein CASSPDRYTGELFF. V gene TRBV6-6 combines with J gene TRBJ2-2, with 7 bases identical to TRBD1. The trim removed 5 bases at V and 3 bases at J, leaving 3 bases unmatched. Germline CDR1 reads MNHNY; CDR2 reads SVGAGI (reference sequence). The CDR3 is 14 amino acids.

This clone was counted a single time. The rearrangement uses TRBV19 and TRBJ1-4; 7 nucleotides match TRBD1. The CDR3 length is 15 residues. J lost 0 bases, V lost 6 bases, and 4 bases had no gene match. CDR1 and CDR2 from the germline V gene are LNHDA and SQIVND (reference sequence). The CDR3 nucleotides read TGTGCCAGTAGCACTGGGACAGCAACTAATGAAAAACTGTTTTTT. This sequence encodes CASSTGTATNEKLFF.